This section outlines one T cell receptor beta chain sequence together with its context. Antigen specificity is unknown. This sample is part of a study of CD8+ T cells in alopecia areata. In the study overall: Tofacitinib was taken orally by treated patients, and the dose was 5 to 10 mg twice daily.

The germline CDR1 and CDR2 sequences are MNHEY and SMNVEV (reference sequence). V was pared by 6 bases and J by 7 bases, with 9 bases of the junction left unmatched. The CDR3 has 14 residues. In each case, RNA was isolated and then reverse transcribed into cDNA as the sequencing template. Only in-frame clones appear in the TCRdb table, and some are missing; sequencing was by immunoSEQ multiplex PCR. The data hold about 180,000 clones, with 51% observed a single time. Treatment noted: oral pan-JAK inhibitor, 5-10 mg twice daily. Findings and limits, study-wide: Amid tofacitinib therapy, many expanded lesional clones stayed present in scalp and blood.

This chain connects TRBV27 to TRBJ1-5, with 7 bases lining up with TRBD1. The sequencing here drew on CD8+ T cells sorted from blood, taken around week 54, from a patient treated with tofacitinib. This TCR was recovered from a human donor with alopecia areata. CDR3 residues: CASSPTGVRQPQHF. The DNA for the CDR3 is TGTGCCAGCAGCCCCACAGGGGTCAGGCAGCCCCAGCATTTT.